This T cell receptor beta chain was sequenced during a study of tumor-infiltrating lymphocytes in primary liver carcinoma. Germline CDR1 MNHEY, CDR2 SVGAGI. The CDR3 spans 14 residues. RNA and DNA were co-extracted from approximately 20-30 mg of unsorted bulk tissue. The investigators made TCR beta cDNA from around 540 ng total RNA, using a constant-region primer. Investigators got TCR beta libraries out of three nested multiplex PCR rounds, done with slightly modified ARM-PCR. Each of the first two PCR rounds ran approximately 11 cycles with TRBV1-TRBV30 forward and C-beta reverse primers. One entry per CDR3 protein results from TCRdb running MiXCR on the multiplex PCR reads. The sample carries 100,000 or so distinct CDR3 sequences, about 62% recorded once. For this clonotype: The junction departs from the called germline gene at one end, perhaps through a read error.

The origin of this receptor is an older woman with primary liver carcinoma and hepatitis B virus infection. The sequencing input was liver tumor tissue from sampling region 2. Subset specified: tumor region T2, inferior pole. The chain uses TRBV6-5 and TRBJ1-1; TRBD1 aligns across 9 bases. The CDR3 is CAISYSDRGTEASF. The CDR3 DNA is TGTGCCATCAGTTACTCGGACAGGGGTACTGAAGCTTCCTTT.